This is a list of T cell receptor beta chains from one sample in a study of blood T cell repertoires in COVID-19. The data were produced by immunoSEQ multiplex PCR, yet TCRdb's version contains in-frame clones alone and is incomplete. The sample has about 55,000 clones; 80% to 90% are singletons. Material for sequencing was peripheral blood. These receptors were taken from a man aged 65-85 years with acute or convalescent COVID-19. The CDR3 runs from the conserved cysteine through the conserved F or W. Fields, in order: V gene, CDR3 protein.

TRBV7-9,CASSLPPSNEQFF
TRBV19,CASSIGGSVEKLFF
TRBV6-6,CASSYTTSGPGGEQFF
TRBV11-2,CASSRTHLRAQYF
TRBV4-1,CASSQEKAGNNSPLHF
TRBV9,CASSVGSGGGMEFF
TRBV9,CASSTDSNQPQHF
TRBV11-3,CASSLGAGGSTDTQYF
TRBV7-2,CASRSSLTGTGNSPLHF
TRBV4-2,CASSQDPRDRYGYTF
TRBV15,CATSRRLGTYEQYF